A single sample gave rise to the 20 T cell receptor beta chains below, sequenced in a study of T cell responses to AZD1222 COVID-19 vaccine (TCRdb year 2021). Sample time point, as interpreted from the label and publication: baseline before first vaccination. The library was built by means of the immunoSEQ multiplex PCR assay. The clones in this table, taken by TCRdb from immuneACCESS, are in-frame only. Not every clone is retained; where verified, under half of the shortfall comes from an unresolved V gene, and the cause of the rest is unknown. The sample table contains about 180,000 clones; only one count was recorded for 88% of them. In total, the top ten clones hold over 6% of the sample. This material consisted of peripheral blood, taken on day 0 of AZD1222 vaccination. The receptors stem from an adult in good health.

This clone appeared once. The chain uses TRBV9 and TRBJ1-1, with D uncertain. The CDR3 has 15 residues. Per the germline V gene, CDR1 is SGDLS and CDR2 is YYNGEE. Trimming took off 4 bases at V and 5 bases at J, with 18 bases between the two ends. Written as DNA, the CDR3 is TGTGCCAGCAGCTCAGCAGGTGGGGTGGTAACTGAAGCTTTCTTT. It specifies CASSSAGGVVTEAFF.

The CDR3, as DNA: TGTGCCAGCAGTTTTGAGGGCGAGCAGTACTTC. This gives the protein CASSFEGEQYF. V is TRBV28 and J is TRBJ2-7; D might be TRBD2 (5 bases). The germline V gene encodes CDR1 MDHEN and CDR2 SYDVKM. The CDR3 is made up of 11 amino acids. Trimming pared 3 bases from V and 6 bases from J, leaving 6 bases between. Together with reference TRBV28 and TRBJ2-7, the CDR3 gives the full variable domain: DVKVTQSSRYLVKRTGEKVFLECVQDMDHENMFWYRQDPGLGLRLIYFSYDVKMKEKGDIPEGYSVSREKKERFSLILESASTNQTSMYLCASSFEGEQYFGPGTRLTVT.

The table lists this clone with a few counts. This chain connects TRBV30 to TRBJ1-2; weak D call: TRBD1 (6 bases). CDR1 is GTSNPN, CDR2 SVGIG, per germline (reference sequence). This CDR3 spans 14 amino acids. V lost 2 bases, J lost 8 bases, and 18 bases lay in between. CDR3 loop: CAWSWGQPSGGYTF. The CDR3 DNA follows: TGTGCCTGGAGTTGGGGGCAACCTTCAGGGGGCTACACCTTC.

This rearrangement joins TRBV6-5 to TRBJ1-2; D is possibly TRBD1 (6 bases). Germline V gene data show CDR1 as MNHEY and CDR2 as SVGAGI. Trimming removed 7 bases from V and 6 bases from J, with 21 bases in between. CDR3 size: 15 residues. CDR3 coding DNA: TGTGCCAGCAAACCCTTAATCCAGGGGCGTCATGGCTACACCTTC. It translates to CASKPLIQGRHGYTF.

This chain connects TRBV11-2 to TRBJ2-5; D gene uncertain. The CDR3 runs 15 residues. V lost 5 bases and J lost 2, with 15 bases in between. Germline loops: CDR1 SGHAT, CDR2 FQNNGV. The CDR3 loop is CASSAPIRPQETQYF. The DNA of the CDR3 is TGTGCCAGCAGCGCCCCTATCCGTCCACAAGAGACCCAGTACTTC.

V and J are TRBV18 and TRBJ1-1; D remains unclear. Trimming took 3 bases from V and 1 from J, leaving 15 bases between them. The CDR3 covers 16 residues. CDR1 is KGHSH, CDR2 LQKENI, per germline. Here the CDR3 reads CASSPRAERENTEAFF. In DNA, the CDR3 is TGTGCCAGCTCACCCCGAGCCGAGAGGGAGAACACTGAAGCTTTCTTT.

The V and J genes are TRBV7-9 and TRBJ2-1, with D unresolved. The CDR3 is 19 residues long. CDR1 is SEHNR, CDR2 FQNEAQ, per germline (reference sequence). V shed 4 bases and J shed 0 bases, with 22 bases lying between them. The CDR3 loop is CASSSTEGPLGSSYNEQFF. For the CDR3, the DNA is TGTGCCAGCAGCTCAACTGAAGGACCCCTGGGAAGCTCCTACAATGAGCAGTTCTTC.

The chain couples TRBV11-3 to TRBJ2-7, with 9 bases aligning to TRBD1. J gave up 5 bases and V 5 bases, and 10 bases lay outside the gene matches. The CDR3 runs to 15 residues. Germline CDR1 reads SGHNT; CDR2 reads YENEEA. The DNA of the CDR3 is TGTGCCAGCAGCGCTCCCGGGACAGGGAGCCACGAGCAGTACTTC. Its translation is CASSAPGTGSHEQYF.

This rearrangement joins TRBV6-6 to TRBJ2-7; TRBD1 is a possible D gene (6 bases). Trimming left V 2 bases short and J 4 bases short, with 15 bases between. The germline gives CDR1 MNHNY, CDR2 SVGAGI (reference sequence). The CDR3 has 15 residues. CDR3 sequence (DNA): TGTGCCAGCAGTTACCTTGGGGCAGGGGCGTACGAGCAGTACTTC. Translating it yields CASSYLGAGAYEQYF.

The CDR3 sequence is CASERTSGGENEQFF. For the CDR3, the DNA is TGTGCCAGTGAGCGGACTAGCGGGGGTGAGAATGAGCAGTTCTTC. The chain uses TRBV19 and TRBJ2-1; 13 bases are shared with TRBD2. Germline V CDR1 and CDR2: LNHDA, SQIVND (reference sequence). The CDR3 has 15 amino acids. J was trimmed by 7 bases and V by 8 bases; bases with no gene match: 8.

CDR3 loop: CASSLGTGGTNTEAFF. DNA for the CDR3: TGTGCCAGTAGTTTAGGGACAGGGGGGACGAACACTGAAGCTTTCTTT. The V and J genes are TRBV19 and TRBJ1-1; 11 bases fit TRBD1. After removal of 5 bases from V and 1 base from J, the junction contained 6 bases not matched to a gene. The CDR3 consists of 16 residues. Looked up from germline, CDR1 is LNHDA and CDR2 is SQIVND (reference sequence).

The chain is built from TRBV4-1 and TRBJ2-2, with 11 bases aligning to TRBD1. The V and J ends lost 6 bases and 6 bases, in that order; junction bases with no gene match: 9. The CDR3 is made up of 16 amino acids. Looked up from germline, CDR1 is MGHRA and CDR2 is YSYEKL. The CDR3, as DNA: TGCGCCAGCAGTCGGACAGGGGGCGCTTCGGCCGGGGAGCTGTTTTTT. Protein product: CASSRTGGASAGELFF.

The chain joins TRBV4-1 to TRBJ2-7; D is unclear. Germline V CDR1 and CDR2: MGHRA, YSYEKL. Trimming removed 6 bases at V and 4 bases at J, with 16 bases between. The CDR3 runs to 14 residues. CDR3 loop: CASSRRVAKYEQYF. The DNA for the CDR3 is TGCGCCAGCAGTCGCCGGGTCGCGAAGTACGAGCAGTACTTC.

This chain uses TRBV3-1 (or the pseudogene TRBV3-2) with TRBJ2-4; no reliable D call. CDR1 and CDR2 (germline): LGHDT, YNNKEL (reference sequence). Trimming shortened V by 4 bases and J by 3 bases, and 13 bases separated the two germline ends. This CDR3 region has 15 residues. CDR3 DNA sequence: TGTGCCAGCAGCCCCTCCCACGGGCGCAAAAACATTCAGTACTTC. It codes for CASSPSHGRKNIQYF.

This sequence joins TRBV5-8 and TRBJ2-2; no definite D call. This CDR3 contains 14 residues. With 7 bases removed from V and 6 bases from J, the gap between germline ends came to 16 bases. From germline, CDR1 is SGHTS and CDR2 YDEGEE. Written as DNA, the CDR3 is TGTGCCAGCCTAAAGTGGGGAACCTCCGGGGAGCTGTTTTTT. Protein: CASLKWGTSGELFF.

The chain couples TRBV10-1 to TRBJ1-1, with a weak D call TRBD1 (5 bases). Germline V lookup: CDR1 WNHNN, CDR2 SYGVQD (reference sequence). Trimming left V 3 bases short and J 6 bases short, with 11 bases between. This CDR3 contains 13 residues. The CDR3 reads CASSEGDVAEAFF. CDR3 coding DNA: TGCGCCAGCAGTGAAGGGGATGTGGCTGAAGCTTTCTTT.

The chain's CDR3 is CASSLGKLEQFF. The CDR3 region has the DNA TGTGCCAGCAGCCTCGGGAAACTTGAGCAGTTCTTC. V gene TRBV14 combines with J gene TRBJ2-1; possible D gene TRBD2, 5 bases. The CDR3 contains 12 residues. CDR1 and CDR2 (germline): SGHDN, FVKESK. Between the trimmed V and J ends, which lost 4 bases and 9 bases, there was a span of 10 bases.

The rearrangement joins TRBV27 to TRBJ1-5; D ambiguous. The CDR3 runs 17 residues. Germline V lookup: CDR1 MNHEY, CDR2 SMNVEV (reference sequence). Trimming removed 3 bases at V and 4 bases at J, with 19 bases between. The CDR3 spells CASSFLGALGMNQPQHF. The CDR3 DNA is TGTGCCAGCAGTTTCCTGGGCGCGTTAGGGATGAATCAGCCCCAGCATTTT.

This chain joins TRBV14 and TRBJ1-1, with 9 bases identical to TRBD1. Germline assignment: CDR1 SGHDN and CDR2 FVKESK. V dropped 1 base and J dropped 1; count of bases not matched to a gene: 4. This CDR3 is 16 amino acids long. As DNA, the CDR3 is TGTGCCAGCAGCCAAGGGACAGGGGAAAAGAACACTGAAGCTTTCTTT. Residues: CASSQGTGEKNTEAFF.

The rearrangement joins TRBV20-1 to TRBJ2-3; D ambiguous. Trimming removed 3 bases from V and 2 bases from J, with 18 bases in between. The CDR3 is made up of 16 amino acids. In germline, CDR1 is DFQATT, CDR2 SNEGSKA (reference sequence). CDR3 bases: TGCAGTGCTAGTCCTAGGACCGGAGACTTCACAGATACGCAGTATTTT. Residues: CSASPRTGDFTDTQYF.